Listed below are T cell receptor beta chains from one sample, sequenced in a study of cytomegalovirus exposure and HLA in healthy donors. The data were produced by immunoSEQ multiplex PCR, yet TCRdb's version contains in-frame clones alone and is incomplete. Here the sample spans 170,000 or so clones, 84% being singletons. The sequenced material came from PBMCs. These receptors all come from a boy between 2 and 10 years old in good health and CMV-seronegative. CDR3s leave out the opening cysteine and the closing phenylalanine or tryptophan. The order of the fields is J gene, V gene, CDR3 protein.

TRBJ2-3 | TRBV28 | ASSLYRLAGEDTQY
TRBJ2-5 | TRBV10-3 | ATKPNRGVVQETQY
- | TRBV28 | ASEQGARYEQY
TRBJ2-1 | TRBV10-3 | AMGQGPYNEQF
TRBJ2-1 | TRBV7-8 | ASPVSGAYNEQF
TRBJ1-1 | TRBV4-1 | ASSQELGWGVTEAF
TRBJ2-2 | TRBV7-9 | ASSLLQGSCF
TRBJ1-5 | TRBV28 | ASSSSSNQPQH
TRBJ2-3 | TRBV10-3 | AISESRVGTDTQY
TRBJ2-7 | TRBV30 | AWSVTAVIYEQY